These 20 T cell receptor beta chains came from one sample sequenced in a study of CD8 T cells in Susac syndrome. cDNA came from approximately 0.5 to 1 ug RNA primed by random hexamers. TCRdb re-called the immunoSEQ multiplex PCR reads with MiXCR, one entry per CDR3 protein. The sample carries roughly 130,000 distinct CDR3 sequences, 90% to 95% recorded once. Material: CD4+ T cells from PBMCs. The receptor set was obtained from a human donor in good health.

The chain uses TRBV29-1 and TRBJ2-3; D not resolved. Trimming took off 2 bases at V and 0 bases at J, with 15 bases between the two ends. CDR1 is SQVTM, CDR2 ANQGSEA, per germline. The CDR3 covers 16 residues. CDR3: CSVEWSTVPSTDTQYF. The CDR3 DNA is TGCAGCGTTGAATGGTCGACGGTCCCTAGCACAGATACGCAGTATTTT.

The chain links TRBV30 to TRBJ2-1; 12 bases map to TRBD2. Germline V gene data show CDR1 as GTSNPN and CDR2 as SVGIG (reference sequence). The CDR3 sequence is 14 residues long. Germline trimming cut 1 base from V and 7 bases from J; bases unmatched to any gene: 2. DNA for the CDR3: TGTGCCTGGAGTGCACTAGCGGGAGGAAATGAGCAGTTCTTC. Translation gives CAWSALAGGNEQFF. The whole variable domain, remainder taken from reference TRBV30 and TRBJ2-1, is SQTIHQWPATLVQPVGSPLSLECTVEGTSNPNLYWYRQAAGRGLQLLFYSVGIGQISSEVPQNLSASRPQDRQFILSSKKLLLSDSGFYLCAWSALAGGNEQFFGPGTRLTVL.

The V and J genes are TRBV6-1 and TRBJ1-5; D gene ambiguous. CDR3 size: 13 residues. The V gene's germline CDR1 is MNHNS and CDR2 SASEGT. V lost 4 bases to trimming and J lost 7 bases, with 11 bases between them. This CDR3 is CASSAERKQPQHF. The CDR3 nucleotides are TGTGCCAGCAGTGCCGAACGTAAACAGCCCCAGCATTTT.

This chain joins TRBV2 and TRBJ2-1; D is perhaps TRBD2 (6 bases). Germline V gene lookup returns CDR1 SNHLY and CDR2 FYNNEI. Between the trimmed V and J ends, which lost 8 bases and 1 base, there was a span of 12 bases. This CDR3 comprises 14 residues. CDR3 sequence reads: CASGISGSYNEQFF. The CDR3 bases are TGTGCCAGCGGCATTAGCGGTTCCTACAATGAGCAGTTCTTC. Full variable domain (rest looked up from reference TRBV2 and TRBJ2-1): EPEVTQTPSHQVTQMGQEVILRCVPISNHLYFYWYRQILGQKVEFLVSFYNNEISEKSEIFDDQFSVERPDGSNFTLKIRSTKLEDSAMYFCASGISGSYNEQFFGPGTRLTVL.

The chain employs TRBV12-3 or TRBV12-4 and TRBJ2-7; 7 nucleotides line up with TRBD2. CDR3 length: 13 amino acids. V lost 7 bases, J lost 3 bases, and 6 bases stayed unmatched. DNA for the CDR3: TGTGCCAGCACCCTGGGGACTATCTACGAGCAGTACTTC. Protein sequence: CASTLGTIYEQYF.

The chain links TRBV3-1 to TRBJ2-3; 8 nucleotides match TRBD1. V gave up 6 bases and J gave up 7 bases; unmatched junction bases: 9. Per germline, CDR1 LGHDT and CDR2 YNNKEL (reference sequence). There are 14 residues in the CDR3. The CDR3 region is CASRDGTGTYTQYF. CDR3 in DNA: TGTGCCAGCAGAGACGGGACAGGCACGTATACGCAGTATTTT.

This rearrangement joins TRBV5-1 to TRBJ2-7, with 8 bases that match TRBD1. Germline CDR1 and CDR2: SGHRS and YFSETQ. Trimming at V came to 0 bases and at J to 7 bases, leaving 9 bases not matched to a gene. The CDR3 has 15 residues. CDR3 DNA sequence: TGCGCCAGCAGCTTGGAAGGACAGGGTCGTGGGGAGCAGTACTTC. Translation gives CASSLEGQGRGEQYF.

This chain connects TRBV12-3 or TRBV12-4 to TRBJ2-1; weak D call: TRBD2 (6 bases). CDR3 length: 15 amino acids. V was shortened by 7 bases and J by 4 bases, with 17 bases between the two germline ends. The CDR3 DNA is TGTGCCAGCACGATCACCGGGAGTTTATACAATGAGCAGTTCTTC. This sequence encodes CASTITGSLYNEQFF.

A single count supports this clonotype. The V call is TRBV19, the J call TRBJ2-3, with D maybe TRBD2 (7 bases). The V and J ends lost 9 bases and 0 bases respectively, with 10 bases between them. The CDR3 consists of 13 residues. CDR1 and CDR2 from the germline V gene are LNHDA and SQIVND (reference sequence). The CDR3 loop reads CASRGLSTDTQYF. Written as DNA, the CDR3 is TGTGCCAGCAGGGGACTAAGCACAGATACGCAGTATTTT.

DNA of the CDR3: TGTGCCAGCAGCCAAGTAAGAGAGGGGAGGACTGAAGCTTTCTTT. Protein product: CASSQVREGRTEAFF. The J gene is TRBJ1-1, the V gene TRBV3-1; D is perhaps TRBD1 (5 bases). Germline lookup yields CDR1 LGHDT and CDR2 YNNKEL (reference sequence). CDR3 size: 15 residues. Trimming left V 1 base short and J 5 bases short, with 14 bases between.

The chain joins TRBV2 to TRBJ1-2, with D possibly TRBD1 on 5 matching bases. Germline lookup yields CDR1 SNHLY and CDR2 FYNNEI. The CDR3 loop spans 13 amino acids. With 6 bases removed from V and 4 bases from J, the gap between germline ends came to 12 bases. The CDR3 protein is CASRVQAFYGYTF. The CDR3 nucleotides read TGTGCCAGCAGAGTACAGGCGTTCTATGGCTACACCTTC.

The chain combines TRBV27 with TRBJ2-7; 9 positions match TRBD1. The ends lost 0 bases at V and 4 bases at J; junction bases unmatched: 4. The CDR3 extends over 15 amino acids. Looked up from germline, CDR1 is MNHEY and CDR2 is SMNVEV (reference sequence). CDR3 nucleotide sequence: TGTGCCAGCAGTTTATCGGACAGGGGAGTGTACGAGCAGTACTTC. It specifies CASSLSDRGVYEQYF.

The chain couples TRBV29-1 to TRBJ2-1, with D perhaps matching TRBD2 (5 bases). CDR3 size: 14 residues. The germline gives CDR1 SQVTM, CDR2 ANQGSEA. Trimming took off 0 bases at V and 6 bases at J, with 12 bases between the two ends. CDR3: CSVEEGLASNEQFF. CDR3 sequence (DNA): TGCAGCGTTGAAGAGGGGTTAGCGTCCAATGAGCAGTTCTTC.

This chain links TRBV6-5 with TRBJ2-1; 9 bases align to TRBD2. This CDR3 has 14 amino acids. Per germline, CDR1 MNHEY and CDR2 SVGAGI. J gave up 10 bases and V 0 bases, and 4 bases lay outside the gene matches. Here the CDR3 reads CASSYSTREGEQFF. In nucleotides, the CDR3 is TGTGCCAGCAGTTACTCTACGCGGGAGGGCGAGCAGTTCTTC.

The V call is TRBV10-3, the J call TRBJ2-1; 9 positions agree with TRBD1. The CDR3 is 15 amino acids. Germline CDR1 is ENHRY and CDR2 is SYGVKD. V shed 2 bases, J shed 5 bases, and the junction held 4 bases outside the gene matches. The CDR3 DNA reads TGTGCCATCAGTGAGAAGACAGGGGGTAACAATGAGCAGTTCTTC. This gives the protein CAISEKTGGNNEQFF.

The chain is built from TRBV20-1 and TRBJ2-6; unclear D gene. V was clipped by 8 bases and J by 0 bases, with 11 bases between them. The CDR3 is 14 amino acids. Looked up from germline, CDR1 is DFQATT and CDR2 is SNEGSKA (reference sequence). CDR3 loop: CSLESGSGANVLTF. The CDR3 region has the DNA TGCAGTCTAGAAAGTGGCTCTGGGGCCAACGTCCTGACTTTC.

The V and J genes are TRBV6-4 and TRBJ2-4; the D is unclear. The V end lost 4 bases, the J end lost 6 bases, and 7 bases lay between the germline ends. This CDR3 has 12 amino acids. Germline CDR1 MRHNA, CDR2 SNTAGT. CDR3 region: CASSGPGNIQYF. The CDR3, as DNA: TGTGCCAGCAGTGGACCGGGAAACATTCAGTACTTC.

The rearrangement uses TRBV20-1 and TRBJ2-2, with 7 positions matching TRBD2. CDR3 length equals 16 residues. Per the germline V gene, CDR1 is DFQATT and CDR2 is SNEGSKA (reference sequence). Trimming took 3 bases from V and 2 from J; bases not matched to a gene: 9. The CDR3 loop is CSASSSLATNTGELFF. The CDR3 DNA reads TGCAGTGCTAGCTCCTCACTAGCGACCAACACCGGGGAGCTGTTTTTT.

This chain connects TRBV19 to TRBJ2-7; D call uncertain. The CDR3 spans 14 residues. The germline V and J ends were trimmed by 3 bases and 0 bases, with 9 bases remaining between them. Germline V lookup: CDR1 LNHDA, CDR2 SQIVND (reference sequence). CDR3 nucleotides: TGTGCCAGTAGTATTGGCGCAGCCTCCTACGAGCAGTACTTC. Translation gives CASSIGAASYEQYF. The full variable domain, with the rest looked up from reference TRBV19 and TRBJ2-7, is DGGITQSPKYLFRKEGQNVTLSCEQNLNHDAMYWYRQDPGQGLRLIYYSQIVNDFQKGDIAEGYSVSREKKESFPLTVTSAQKNPTAFYLCASSIGAASYEQYFGPGTRLTVT.

The genes are TRBV20-1 and TRBJ2-1; D is perhaps TRBD2 (5 bases). The CDR3 extends over 10 amino acids. Germline assignment: CDR1 DFQATT and CDR2 SNEGSKA (reference sequence). With 5 bases removed from V and 10 bases from J, the gap between germline ends came to 9 bases. The CDR3 coding sequence is TGCAGTGCTGTCTTAGCGGAGCAGTTCTTC. Translation gives CSAVLAEQFF.